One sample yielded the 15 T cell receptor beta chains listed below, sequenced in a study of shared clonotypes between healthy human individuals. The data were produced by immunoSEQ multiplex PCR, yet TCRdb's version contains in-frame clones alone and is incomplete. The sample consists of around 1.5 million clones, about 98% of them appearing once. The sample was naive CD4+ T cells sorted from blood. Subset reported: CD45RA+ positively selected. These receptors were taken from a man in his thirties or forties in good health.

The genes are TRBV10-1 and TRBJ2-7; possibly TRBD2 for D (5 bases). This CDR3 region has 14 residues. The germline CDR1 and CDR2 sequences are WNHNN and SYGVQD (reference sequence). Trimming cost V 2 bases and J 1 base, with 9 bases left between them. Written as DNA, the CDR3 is TGCGCCAGCAGTGAGGTCGGGAATTCCTACGAGCAGTACTTC. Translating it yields CASSEVGNSYEQYF.

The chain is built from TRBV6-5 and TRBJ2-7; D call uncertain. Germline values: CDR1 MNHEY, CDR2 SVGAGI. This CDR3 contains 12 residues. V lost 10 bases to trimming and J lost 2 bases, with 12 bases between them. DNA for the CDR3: TGTGCCACGCAAGAGAGCCCCTACGAGCAGTACTTC. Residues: CATQESPYEQYF.

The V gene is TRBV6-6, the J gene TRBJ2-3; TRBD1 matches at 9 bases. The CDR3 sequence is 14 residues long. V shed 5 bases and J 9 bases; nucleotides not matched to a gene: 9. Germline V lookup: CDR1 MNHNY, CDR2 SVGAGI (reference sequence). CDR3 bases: TGTGCCAGCAGTCTGCCGGGACAGGGTTGGACGCAGTATTTT. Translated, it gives CASSLPGQGWTQYF.

CDR3 in DNA: TGCAGCGTTCAGACAGGGTCCTACGAGCAGTACTTC. It codes for CSVQTGSYEQYF. The chain combines TRBV29-1 with TRBJ2-7, with 7 bases aligning to TRBD1. Germline CDR1 and CDR2: SQVTM and ANQGSEA. V was clipped by 5 bases and J by 1 base; unmatched bases: 2. The length of the CDR3 is 12 residues.

The CDR3 nucleotides read TGTGCCAGCAGCTCGTTCTCCTACGAGCAGTACTTC. Translation gives CASSSFSYEQYF. The chain couples TRBV7-3 to TRBJ2-7; D gene unclear. V was cut by 4 bases and J by 0 bases, with 4 bases left in between. Germline V gene sequence: CDR1 SGHTA, CDR2 FQGTGA. The CDR3 contains 12 residues.

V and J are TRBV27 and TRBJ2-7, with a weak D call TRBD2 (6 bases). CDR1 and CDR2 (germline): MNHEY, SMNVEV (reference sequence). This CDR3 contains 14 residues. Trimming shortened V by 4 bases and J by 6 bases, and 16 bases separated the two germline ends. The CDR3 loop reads CASSSPLTSREQYF. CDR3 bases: TGTGCCAGCAGTTCCCCCCTCACTAGCCGCGAGCAGTACTTC.

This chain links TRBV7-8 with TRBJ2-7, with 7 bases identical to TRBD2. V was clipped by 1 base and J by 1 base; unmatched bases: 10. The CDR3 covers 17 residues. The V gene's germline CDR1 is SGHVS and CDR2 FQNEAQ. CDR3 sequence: CASSLVSRAGESYEQYF. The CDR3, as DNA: TGTGCCAGCAGCTTAGTATCTAGGGCGGGAGAGTCCTACGAGCAGTACTTC.

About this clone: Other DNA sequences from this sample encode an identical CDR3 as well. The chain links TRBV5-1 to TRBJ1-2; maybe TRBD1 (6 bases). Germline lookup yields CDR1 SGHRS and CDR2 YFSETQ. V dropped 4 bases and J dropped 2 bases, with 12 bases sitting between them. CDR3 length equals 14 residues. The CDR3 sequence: CASSLDRSNYGYTF. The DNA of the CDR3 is TGCGCCAGCAGCCTAGACAGGAGCAACTATGGCTACACCTTC.

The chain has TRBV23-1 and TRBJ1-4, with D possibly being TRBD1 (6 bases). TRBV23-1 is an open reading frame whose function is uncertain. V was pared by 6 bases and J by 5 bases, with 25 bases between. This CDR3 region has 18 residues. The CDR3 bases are TGCGCCAGCAGCCCCTCCGGGACACCGGTTCTCAGGAATGAAAAACTGTTTTTT. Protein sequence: CASSPSGTPVLRNEKLFF.

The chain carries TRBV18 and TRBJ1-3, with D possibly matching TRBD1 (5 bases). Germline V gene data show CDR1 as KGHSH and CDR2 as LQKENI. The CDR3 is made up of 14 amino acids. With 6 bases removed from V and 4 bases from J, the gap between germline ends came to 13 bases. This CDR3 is CASSPGTTGNTIYF. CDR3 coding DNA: TGTGCCAGCTCCCCGGGGACGACAGGAAACACCATATATTTT.

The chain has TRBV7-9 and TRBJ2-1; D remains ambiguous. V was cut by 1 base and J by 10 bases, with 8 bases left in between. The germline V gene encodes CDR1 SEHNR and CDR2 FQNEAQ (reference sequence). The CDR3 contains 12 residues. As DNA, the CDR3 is TGTGCCAGCAGCTTAGGGCCTCAGGAGCAGTTCTTC. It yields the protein CASSLGPQEQFF.

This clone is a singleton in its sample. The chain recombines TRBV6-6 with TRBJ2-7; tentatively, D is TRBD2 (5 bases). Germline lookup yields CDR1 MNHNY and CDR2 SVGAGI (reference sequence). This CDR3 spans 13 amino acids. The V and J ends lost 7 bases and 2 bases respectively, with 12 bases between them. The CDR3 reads CASTLGAAYEQYF. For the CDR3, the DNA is TGTGCCAGCACCCTGGGAGCGGCCTACGAGCAGTACTTC.

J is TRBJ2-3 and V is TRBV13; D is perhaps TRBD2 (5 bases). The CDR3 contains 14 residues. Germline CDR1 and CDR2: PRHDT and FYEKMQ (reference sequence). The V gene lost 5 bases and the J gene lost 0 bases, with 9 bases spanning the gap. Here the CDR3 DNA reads TGTGCCAGCAGCAGTAGGACTAGCACAGATACGCAGTATTTT. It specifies CASSSRTSTDTQYF.

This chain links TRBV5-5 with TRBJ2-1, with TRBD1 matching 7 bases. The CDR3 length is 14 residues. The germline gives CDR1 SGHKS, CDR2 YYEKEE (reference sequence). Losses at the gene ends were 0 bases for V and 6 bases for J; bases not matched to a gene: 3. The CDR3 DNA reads TGTGCCAGCAGCTTGGAGGGACAGTTCAATGAGCAGTTCTTC. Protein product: CASSLEGQFNEQFF.

The CDR3: CASRRSSGSGYEQYF. The DNA of the CDR3 is TGTGCCAGCAGAAGATCTAGCGGGAGCGGGTACGAGCAGTACTTC. The rearrangement joins TRBV6-1 to TRBJ2-7; 10 positions agree with TRBD2. Per the germline V gene, CDR1 is MNHNS and CDR2 is SASEGT. The CDR3 consists of 15 residues. Trimming removed 6 bases from V and 4 bases from J; junction bases left unmatched: 9.